A selection of T cell receptor beta chains follows, all from one sample in a study of identical twins. A single record per CDR3 protein comes from TCRdb applying MiXCR to the 5' RACE reads. The sample comprises roughly 350,000 distinct CDR3 sequences, 9% to 15% of which are singletons, and 7.2% rests with the top ten. These records were also assigned to another study, of yellow fever vaccine responses in identical twins.

The specimen was CD8+ T cells sorted from blood. The receptor set was obtained from a woman between 18 and 30 years old in good health. The CDR3 runs from the conserved cysteine through the conserved F or W. Fields, in order: clone size, D gene, J gene, V gene, CDR3 protein, CDR3 DNA. D genes are given only for firm matches. Clone size appears in some rows only: once, few, many, or a class for an expanded clone.

clone_size: many
d_call: TRBD1
j_call: TRBJ2-1
v_call: TRBV5-1
cdr3_aa: CASSLPTGSFHQNEQFF
cdr3_nt: TGCGCCAGCAGCTTACCGACAGGGTCATTTCACCAGAATGAGCAGTTCTTC

clone_size: .
d_call: .
j_call: TRBJ2-1
v_call: TRBV12-3/TRBV12-4
cdr3_aa: CASSFYKHNEQFF
cdr3_nt: TGTGCCAGCAGTTTCTACAAACACAATGAGCAGTTCTTC

clone_size: many
d_call: TRBD2
j_call: TRBJ2-7
v_call: TRBV7-9
cdr3_aa: CASSSGLAKYEQYF
cdr3_nt: TGTGCCAGCAGCTCCGGACTAGCAAAGTACGAGCAGTACTTC

clone_size: .
d_call: .
j_call: TRBJ2-1
v_call: TRBV28
cdr3_aa: CASSPPRLWENPYNEQFF
cdr3_nt: TGTGCCAGCAGTCCCCCTCGTTTGTGGGAAAACCCCTACAATGAGCAGTTCTTC

clone_size: .
d_call: .
j_call: TRBJ1-2
v_call: TRBV28
cdr3_aa: CASSPQPFGGYTF
cdr3_nt: TGTGCCAGCAGTCCCCAGCCCTTCGGTGGCTACACCTTC

clone_size: .
d_call: .
j_call: TRBJ2-5
v_call: TRBV19
cdr3_aa: CASSMPAAEETQYF
cdr3_nt: TGTGCCAGTAGTATGCCCGCGGCCGAAGAGACCCAGTACTTC

clone_size: .
d_call: .
j_call: TRBJ1-1
v_call: TRBV2
cdr3_aa: CASSEGEVKMNTEAFF
cdr3_nt: TGTGCCAGCAGTGAGGGGGAAGTTAAAATGAACACTGAAGCTTTCTTT

clone_size: .
d_call: .
j_call: TRBJ2-1
v_call: TRBV6-1
cdr3_aa: CASSEMESPLWGEQFF
cdr3_nt: TGTGCCAGCAGTGAAATGGAGAGCCCACTATGGGGGGAGCAGTTCTTC

clone_size: few
d_call: TRBD1
j_call: TRBJ1-4
v_call: TRBV7-8
cdr3_aa: CASSPARIGQGGEKLFF
cdr3_nt: TGTGCCAGCAGCCCCGCGCGCATAGGACAGGGCGGTGAAAAACTGTTTTTT

clone_size: .
d_call: .
j_call: TRBJ1-2
v_call: TRBV4-1
cdr3_aa: CASSQVMGSYGYTF
cdr3_nt: TGCGCCAGCAGCCAAGTAATGGGTAGCTATGGCTACACCTTC

clone_size: few
d_call: .
j_call: TRBJ2-1
v_call: TRBV5-1
cdr3_aa: CASSLGGDSLNEQFF
cdr3_nt: TGCGCCAGCAGCTTGGGGGGGGACAGTCTGAATGAGCAGTTCTTC

clone_size: .
d_call: .
j_call: TRBJ1-1
v_call: TRBV6-4
cdr3_aa: CASSAGAWGEAFF
cdr3_nt: TGTGCCAGCAGCGCCGGGGCATGGGGTGAAGCTTTCTTT

clone_size: few
d_call: .
j_call: TRBJ2-1
v_call: TRBV28
cdr3_aa: CASSLGAGSPHNEQFF
cdr3_nt: TGTGCCAGCAGTTTAGGAGCAGGTAGCCCGCACAATGAGCAGTTCTTC

clone_size: .
d_call: .
j_call: TRBJ2-5
v_call: TRBV11-2
cdr3_aa: CASSLVTGRETQYF
cdr3_nt: TGTGCCAGCAGCTTAGTTACGGGGCGGGAGACCCAGTACTTC

clone_size: few
d_call: .
j_call: TRBJ2-7
v_call: TRBV20-1
cdr3_aa: CSAHPLREQYF
cdr3_nt: TGCAGTGCGCACCCCCTAAGAGAGCAGTACTTC

clone_size: few
d_call: TRBD2
j_call: TRBJ2-3
v_call: TRBV2
cdr3_aa: CATNTAGGDTQYF
cdr3_nt: TGTGCCACAAACACCGCGGGGGGGGATACGCAGTATTTT

clone_size: .
d_call: .
j_call: TRBJ2-7
v_call: TRBV2
cdr3_aa: CASSASLLREQYF
cdr3_nt: TGTGCCAGCAGTGCCAGCCTCCTGAGGGAGCAGTACTTC

clone_size: few
d_call: TRBD2
j_call: TRBJ2-3
v_call: TRBV19
cdr3_aa: CASSPRLAPDPDTQYF
cdr3_nt: TGTGCCAGTAGTCCTCGACTAGCGCCTGACCCAGATACGCAGTATTTT

clone_size: .
d_call: TRBD1
j_call: TRBJ2-2
v_call: TRBV12-3/TRBV12-4
cdr3_aa: CAQRGPGGELFF
cdr3_nt: TGTGCCCAGAGGGGGCCGGGCGGGGAGCTGTTTTTT

clone_size: .
d_call: TRBD1
j_call: TRBJ2-3
v_call: TRBV25-1
cdr3_aa: CASSEYPGGTGETDTQYF
cdr3_nt: TGTGCCAGCAGTGAATATCCTGGAGGGACAGGGGAAACAGATACGCAGTATTTT

clone_size: many
d_call: TRBD2
j_call: TRBJ2-1
v_call: TRBV11-2
cdr3_aa: CASSGGGGVSEQFF
cdr3_nt: TGTGCCAGCAGCGGCGGGGGGGGGGTTAGTGAGCAGTTCTTC

clone_size: many
d_call: TRBD1
j_call: TRBJ2-1
v_call: TRBV12-3/TRBV12-4
cdr3_aa: CASSFEDRGMDEQFF
cdr3_nt: TGTGCCAGCAGTTTTGAGGACAGGGGGATGGATGAGCAGTTCTTC

clone_size: .
d_call: .
j_call: TRBJ1-6
v_call: TRBV12-3/TRBV12-4
cdr3_aa: CASSPDTLDRFLLYNSPLHF
cdr3_nt: TGTGCCAGCAGCCCGGACACACTAGATAGGTTCCTTCTCTATAATTCACCCCTCCACTTT

clone_size: many
d_call: .
j_call: TRBJ2-1
v_call: TRBV5-6
cdr3_aa: CASSLVDEQFF
cdr3_nt: TGTGCCAGCAGCTTGGTAGATGAGCAGTTCTTC

clone_size: many
d_call: .
j_call: TRBJ2-2
v_call: TRBV6-4
cdr3_aa: CASSDNSPGELFF
cdr3_nt: TGTGCCAGCAGTGACAATTCTCCCGGGGAGCTGTTTTTT

clone_size: .
d_call: TRBD1
j_call: TRBJ2-7
v_call: TRBV3-1
cdr3_aa: CASSPGQGQNYEQYF
cdr3_nt: TGTGCCAGCAGCCCAGGACAGGGACAAAACTACGAGCAGTACTTC

clone_size: .
d_call: TRBD1
j_call: TRBJ1-2
v_call: TRBV28
cdr3_aa: CASSPKWDRWQVSYTF
cdr3_nt: TGTGCCAGCAGCCCCAAGTGGGACAGGTGGCAAGTGAGCTACACCTTC

clone_size: many
d_call: .
j_call: TRBJ1-2
v_call: TRBV12-3/TRBV12-4
cdr3_aa: CASSPALGVYGYTF
cdr3_nt: TGTGCCAGCAGTCCCGCTTTAGGGGTCTATGGCTACACCTTC

clone_size: few
d_call: TRBD2
j_call: TRBJ2-3
v_call: TRBV6-1
cdr3_aa: CASSGSGGASDTQYF
cdr3_nt: TGTGCCAGCAGTGGGTCGGGGGGGGCGTCAGATACGCAGTATTTT

clone_size: .
d_call: .
j_call: TRBJ1-1
v_call: TRBV5-1
cdr3_aa: CASSLVYGTSNTEAFF
cdr3_nt: TGCGCCAGCAGCTTGGTTTACGGGACATCGAACACTGAAGCTTTCTTT

clone_size: few
d_call: .
j_call: TRBJ2-2
v_call: TRBV13
cdr3_aa: CASSILGQTTGELFF
cdr3_nt: TGTGCCAGCAGCATCCTGGGCCAGACCACCGGGGAGCTGTTTTTT

clone_size: .
d_call: .
j_call: TRBJ1-3
v_call: TRBV29-1
cdr3_aa: CSVRTGHSPGNTIYF
cdr3_nt: TGCAGCGTCCGGACGGGACACAGCCCTGGAAACACCATATATTTT

clone_size: few
d_call: .
j_call: TRBJ2-3
v_call: TRBV7-6
cdr3_aa: CASSIRGLDTQYF
cdr3_nt: TGTGCCAGCAGCATCCGGGGGCTTGATACGCAGTATTTT

clone_size: .
d_call: .
j_call: TRBJ2-2
v_call: TRBV6-5
cdr3_aa: CASSYREFTGELFF
cdr3_nt: TGTGCCAGCAGTTACCGGGAGTTCACCGGGGAGCTGTTTTTT

clone_size: .
d_call: .
j_call: TRBJ2-1
v_call: TRBV3-1
cdr3_aa: CASSQDGAGGKFF
cdr3_nt: TGTGCCAGCAGCCAAGATGGCGCAGGGGGGAAGTTCTTC

clone_size: .
d_call: TRBD1
j_call: TRBJ2-2
v_call: TRBV7-9
cdr3_aa: CASSGTGVGNTGELFF
cdr3_nt: TGTGCCAGCAGCGGGACAGGGGTCGGCAACACCGGGGAGCTGTTTTTT

clone_size: few
d_call: .
j_call: TRBJ2-5
v_call: TRBV4-2
cdr3_aa: CASSQESWGAQGETQYF
cdr3_nt: TGTGCCAGCAGCCAAGAATCGTGGGGGGCGCAGGGGGAGACCCAGTACTTC

clone_size: .
d_call: TRBD2
j_call: TRBJ2-2
v_call: TRBV15
cdr3_aa: CATSGRRASGSRVTGELFF
cdr3_nt: TGTGCCACCAGCGGGCGGCGGGCTAGCGGGAGTAGGGTCACCGGGGAGCTGTTTTTT

clone_size: .
d_call: TRBD2
j_call: TRBJ2-1
v_call: TRBV4-2
cdr3_aa: CASSQVDRLAGEGEQFF
cdr3_nt: TGTGCCAGCAGCCAAGTAGACCGGCTAGCGGGAGAGGGTGAGCAGTTCTTC

clone_size: .
d_call: .
j_call: TRBJ2-1
v_call: TRBV11-3
cdr3_aa: CASSPGSWTYNEQFF
cdr3_nt: TGTGCCAGCAGCCCCGGGAGTTGGACGTACAATGAGCAGTTCTTC

clone_size: .
d_call: .
j_call: TRBJ2-7
v_call: TRBV12-3/TRBV12-4
cdr3_aa: CASSLGQTGYEQYF
cdr3_nt: TGTGCCAGCAGTTTAGGCCAGACTGGATACGAGCAGTACTTC

clone_size: few
d_call: .
j_call: TRBJ2-2
v_call: TRBV15
cdr3_aa: CATSKGLEGTGELFF
cdr3_nt: TGTGCCACCAGCAAGGGACTGGAGGGCACCGGGGAGCTGTTTTTT

clone_size: few
d_call: .
j_call: TRBJ1-1
v_call: TRBV4-1
cdr3_aa: CASSHPLGVNTEAFF
cdr3_nt: TGCGCCAGCAGCCATCCACTGGGGGTGAACACTGAAGCTTTCTTT

clone_size: few
d_call: TRBD2
j_call: TRBJ2-3
v_call: TRBV12-3/TRBV12-4
cdr3_aa: CASSLTTLAGGPGSDTQYF
cdr3_nt: TGTGCCAGCAGTTTAACAACCCTAGCGGGAGGGCCAGGTTCAGATACGCAGTATTTT

clone_size: .
d_call: TRBD2
j_call: TRBJ2-1
v_call: TRBV12-3/TRBV12-4
cdr3_aa: CASSLTSGRGQFF
cdr3_nt: TGTGCCAGCAGCTTGACTAGCGGGAGAGGGCAGTTCTTC

clone_size: few
d_call: .
j_call: TRBJ2-1
v_call: TRBV6-1
cdr3_aa: CATAPQGYNEQFF
cdr3_nt: TGTGCCACCGCCCCCCAGGGATACAATGAGCAGTTCTTC

clone_size: few
d_call: .
j_call: TRBJ2-1
v_call: TRBV5-4
cdr3_aa: CASSPTGTQMFF
cdr3_nt: TGTGCCAGCAGCCCCACCGGGACACAAATGTTCTTC

clone_size: .
d_call: .
j_call: TRBJ1-1
v_call: TRBV11-3
cdr3_aa: CASSLIGRAAFF
cdr3_nt: TGTGCCAGCAGCCTAATCGGTAGGGCGGCTTTCTTT

clone_size: few
d_call: .
j_call: TRBJ2-7
v_call: TRBV29-1
cdr3_aa: CSVVDDGEQYF
cdr3_nt: TGCAGCGTTGTTGACGATGGCGAGCAGTACTTC

clone_size: many
d_call: TRBD1
j_call: TRBJ1-1
v_call: TRBV4-1
cdr3_aa: CASSQEDPRGLVTEAFF
cdr3_nt: TGCGCCAGCAGCCAAGAAGACCCCAGGGGGTTGGTTACTGAAGCTTTCTTT

clone_size: .
d_call: TRBD1
j_call: TRBJ2-5
v_call: TRBV7-7
cdr3_aa: CASSMTGDGETQYF
cdr3_nt: TGTGCCAGCAGCATGACAGGGGACGGCGAGACCCAGTACTTC

clone_size: .
d_call: .
j_call: TRBJ1-2
v_call: TRBV2
cdr3_aa: CARDSYYGYTF
cdr3_nt: TGTGCCAGGGACAGCTACTATGGCTACACCTTC

clone_size: .
d_call: .
j_call: TRBJ2-6
v_call: TRBV19
cdr3_aa: CASSRPRAHSGANVLTF
cdr3_nt: TGTGCCAGTAGTCGCCCCCGGGCGCACTCTGGGGCCAACGTCCTGACTTTC

clone_size: few
d_call: .
j_call: TRBJ2-1
v_call: TRBV29-1
cdr3_aa: CSVGVEDYNEQFF
cdr3_nt: TGCAGCGTTGGTGTAGAGGACTACAATGAGCAGTTCTTC

clone_size: .
d_call: .
j_call: TRBJ1-1
v_call: TRBV5-6
cdr3_aa: CASSFLYTDTEAFF
cdr3_nt: TGTGCCAGCAGCTTCTTGTATACGGACACTGAAGCTTTCTTT

clone_size: few
d_call: TRBD2
j_call: TRBJ2-1
v_call: TRBV20-1
cdr3_aa: CSADHLAGGRKQFF
cdr3_nt: TGCAGTGCTGATCACCTAGCGGGAGGTAGAAAGCAGTTCTTC

clone_size: few
d_call: TRBD2
j_call: TRBJ2-7
v_call: TRBV7-6
cdr3_aa: CASSPGTSHYEQYF
cdr3_nt: TGTGCCAGCAGCCCGGGGACTAGCCACTACGAGCAGTACTTC

clone_size: .
d_call: .
j_call: TRBJ2-3
v_call: TRBV7-9
cdr3_aa: CASRPDRSVGLSSTDTQYF
cdr3_nt: TGTGCCAGCAGACCCGACAGGAGCGTTGGTTTGTCTAGCACAGATACGCAGTATTTT

clone_size: .
d_call: TRBD2
j_call: TRBJ2-1
v_call: TRBV12-3/TRBV12-4
cdr3_aa: CASSTGLAGGPWEFF
cdr3_nt: TGTGCCAGCAGTACCGGACTAGCGGGAGGGCCCTGGGAGTTCTTC